The next 15 T cell receptor beta chains were all read from a single sample in a study of blood T cell repertoires in COVID-19. Assay used: immunoSEQ multiplex PCR; TCRdb lists only in-frame clones, some missing. The table shows 250,000 or so clones, with approximately 86% occurring only once. The sample taken for sequencing was peripheral blood. Source of these receptors: a woman aged 60-70 years with COVID-19, enrolled during active disease.

This chain connects TRBV3-1 (or the pseudogene TRBV3-2) to TRBJ1-2; possible D gene TRBD1, 5 bases. V was clipped by 1 base and J by 4 bases, with 13 bases between them. The CDR3 runs 15 residues. Germline loops: CDR1 LGHDT, CDR2 YNNKEL (reference sequence). The CDR3 DNA reads as TGTGCCAGCAGCCAAGCCTTCGGGGGAGCCTATGGCTACACCTTC. This sequence encodes CASSQAFGGAYGYTF.

The chain couples TRBV5-5 to TRBJ2-7; tentatively, D is TRBD2 (6 bases). V gave up 4 bases and J gave up 4 bases, with 15 bases separating them. The CDR3 is 14 residues long. Germline V CDR1 and CDR2: SGHKS, YYEKEE (reference sequence). CDR3 sequence reads: CASSRAGLGYEQYF. CDR3 in DNA: TGTGCCAGCAGCCGCGCGGGACTTGGGTACGAGCAGTACTTC.

The V gene is TRBV12-5, the J gene TRBJ1-1; D is possibly TRBD1 (6 bases). CDR3 length: 12 amino acids. Germline V gene lookup returns CDR1 LGHNT and CDR2 FRNRAP. V was trimmed by 1 base and J by 10 bases, leaving 10 bases between them. CDR3 region: CASGLEGVRAFF. In DNA form, the CDR3 reads TGTGCTAGTGGTTTGGAGGGGGTGAGAGCTTTCTTT.

The chain has TRBV7-3 and TRBJ2-1; D is unclear. From germline, CDR1 is SGHTA and CDR2 FQGTGA. V was pared by 1 base and J by 6 bases, with 16 bases between. This CDR3 is 16 amino acids long. CDR3 protein: CASSLSPAASFNEQFF. CDR3 nucleotides: TGTGCCAGCAGCTTAAGTCCGGCAGCTAGTTTCAATGAGCAGTTCTTC.

V usage is TRBV4-3 and J usage is TRBJ2-5; TRBD2 matches 12 bases. The V segment lost 4 bases and the J segment 5 bases; nucleotides outside the gene matches: 11. The CDR3 totals 17 residues. CDR1 is LGHNA, CDR2 YSLEER, per germline. CDR3 in amino acids: CASSPRTSGNRGETQYF. CDR3 DNA sequence: TGCGCCAGCAGCCCCAGGACTAGCGGGAACCGGGGGGAGACCCAGTACTTC.

This clone was observed a handful of times. V gene TRBV5-1 combines with J gene TRBJ1-2; 8 positions agree with TRBD1. Germline loops: CDR1 SGHRS, CDR2 YFSETQ. With V trimmed by 0 bases and J by 7 bases, 5 bases remained unmatched. CDR3 size: 14 residues. CDR3 loop: CASSLAGGASGYTF. CDR3 nucleotides: TGCGCCAGCAGCTTGGCAGGGGGCGCGAGTGGCTACACCTTC.

The chain uses TRBV10-2 and TRBJ2-7, with 8 bases that match TRBD2. J gave up 4 bases and V 6 bases, and 11 bases lay outside the gene matches. The germline gives CDR1 WSHSY, CDR2 SAAADI. This CDR3 contains 15 residues. CDR3 loop: CASRPSAGDLYEQYF. The CDR3 DNA is TGCGCCAGCAGACCCTCAGCGGGGGATCTTTACGAGCAGTACTTC.

The J gene is TRBJ2-7, the V gene TRBV28; a possible D gene is TRBD1 (5 bases). V lost 7 bases, J lost 2 bases, and 12 bases lay in between. The CDR3 is 13 residues long. From germline, CDR1 is MDHEN and CDR2 SYDVKM. The CDR3: CASTTTDPYEQYF. The CDR3 nucleotides read TGTGCCAGCACCACGACAGATCCCTACGAGCAGTACTTC.

This clone was detected a few times. The chain carries TRBV5-1 and TRBJ1-6, with TRBD1 matching 9 bases. V lost 0 bases, J lost 11 bases, and 6 bases stayed unmatched. The CDR3 runs to 15 residues. CDR1 SGHRS and CDR2 YFSETQ come from the germline V gene. CDR3: CASSLGDRGLTPLHF. DNA for the CDR3: TGCGCCAGCAGCTTGGGCGACAGGGGGTTGACACCCCTCCACTTT.

This chain links TRBV19 with TRBJ2-5, with D tentatively TRBD2 (5 bases). Germline CDR1 LNHDA, CDR2 SQIVND (reference sequence). V dropped 1 base and J dropped 2 bases, with 20 bases sitting between them. The CDR3 runs 18 residues. The CDR3 loop is CASSIAARSGRSQETQYF. The CDR3 DNA reads TGTGCCAGTAGTATAGCCGCGAGGAGCGGTCGATCACAAGAGACCCAGTACTTC.

This sequence joins TRBV4-1 and TRBJ2-3, with TRBD2 matching 12 bases. The CDR3 contains 17 residues. The germline CDR1 and CDR2 sequences are MGHRA and YSYEKL. V was pared by 4 bases and J by 9 bases, with 14 bases of the junction left unmatched. The CDR3 protein is CASSLQSGLAGGGTQYF. The CDR3 bases are TGCGCCAGCAGCCTCCAAAGCGGGCTAGCGGGAGGGGGGACGCAGTATTTT.

The chain uses TRBV3-1 (or the pseudogene TRBV3-2) and TRBJ2-1, with 12 bases aligning to TRBD2. V shed 3 bases, J shed 8 bases, and the junction held 5 bases outside the gene matches. The V gene's germline CDR1 is LGHDT and CDR2 YNNKEL (reference sequence). The CDR3 loop spans 15 amino acids. The CDR3 here is CASSQLAGGMDEQFF. In DNA, the CDR3 is TGTGCCAGCAGCCAGCTAGCGGGAGGGATGGATGAGCAGTTCTTC.

The V gene is TRBV27, the J gene TRBJ1-5; TRBD1 matches at 7 bases. CDR3 length: 17 amino acids. Unmatched junction bases numbered 13, after V lost 6 bases and J lost 2 bases. Germline values: CDR1 MNHEY, CDR2 SMNVEV (reference sequence). CDR3: CASRDRAGDIRNQPQHF. CDR3 bases: TGTGCCAGCAGAGACAGGGCAGGGGATATTCGCAATCAGCCCCAGCATTTT.

The rearrangement links TRBV13 to TRBJ2-7; 11 positions match TRBD1. Trimming cost V 5 bases and J 1 base; bases outside gene matches: 4. Germline CDR1 reads PRHDT; CDR2 reads FYEKMQ (reference sequence). CDR3 length equals 15 residues. The CDR3: CASSPGTGGSYEQYF. CDR3 DNA: TGTGCCAGCAGCCCGGGGACAGGGGGTTCCTACGAGCAGTACTTC.

The chain employs TRBV7-9 and TRBJ2-7, with TRBD2 identical over 8 bases. Germline CDR1 is SEHNR and CDR2 is FQNEAQ (reference sequence). The CDR3 runs to 15 residues. V was clipped by 5 bases and J by 0 bases; unmatched bases: 6. CDR3 DNA sequence: TGTGCCAGCAGCCTCCAAAGCGGGAGCTCCTACGAGCAGTACTTC. This codes for CASSLQSGSSYEQYF.